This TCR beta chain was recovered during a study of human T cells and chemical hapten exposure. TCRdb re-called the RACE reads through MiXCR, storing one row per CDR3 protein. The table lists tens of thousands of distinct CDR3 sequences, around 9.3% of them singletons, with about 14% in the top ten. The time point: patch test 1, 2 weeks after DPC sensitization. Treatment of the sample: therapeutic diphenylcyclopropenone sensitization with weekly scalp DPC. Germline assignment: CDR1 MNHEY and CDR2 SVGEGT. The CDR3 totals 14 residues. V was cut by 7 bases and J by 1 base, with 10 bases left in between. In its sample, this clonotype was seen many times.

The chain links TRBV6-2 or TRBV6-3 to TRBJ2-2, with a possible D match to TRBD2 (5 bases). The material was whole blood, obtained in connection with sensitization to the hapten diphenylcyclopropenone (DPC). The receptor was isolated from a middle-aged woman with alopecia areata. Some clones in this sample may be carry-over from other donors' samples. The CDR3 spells CASNRRRNTGELFF. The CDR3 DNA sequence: TGTGCCAGCAATAGGAGGCGGAACACCGGGGAGCTGTTTTTT.